This T cell receptor (beta chain) was documented in a study of shared clonotypes between healthy human individuals. Overall study findings and caveats: Naive subsets tended to show greater estimated richness than memory subsets. Rarefaction curves obtained for sorted subsets showed sequencing incomplete despite large depth.

V was trimmed by 3 bases and J by 2 bases, leaving 8 bases between them. Germline loops: CDR1 MGHDK, CDR2 SYGVNS. This CDR3 is built from 14 residues. TCRdb keeps only in-frame clones here, not all; method: immunoSEQ multiplex PCR. This sample carries roughly 2,500,000 clones, roughly 93% of them seen once, and the ten largest clones take 0.35% to 0.45%. About this clone: Its antigen remains unknown. The same CDR3 arises from other DNA sequences in this sample as well.

The sequence derives from a man younger than 35 in good health. Some clones in this sample may be carry-over from other donors' samples. This sequence joins TRBV25-1 and TRBJ1-3; the D is unclear. Sequences were obtained from naive CD4+ T cells from PBMCs. The sample's subset: CD45RA+ positively selected. CDR3 region: CASSEAGAGNTIYF. The CDR3 DNA reads as TGTGCCAGCAGTGAGGCCGGGGCTGGAAACACCATATATTTT.